Sequencing of this T cell receptor beta chain was carried out in a study of blood T cell repertoires in COVID-19. Across the whole study: Whether acute or convalescent, the COVID-19 samples came from the United States, Italy and Spain. Sources were T cells, B-cell-depleted T cells, or PBMCs; the material itself was cDNA or gDNA.

Clones were sequenced by immunoSEQ multiplex PCR, and TCRdb holds only the in-frame ones, with some missing. The data hold under 250,000 clones, with around 80% observed a single time. V was cut by 4 bases and J by 3 bases, with 16 bases left in between. The CDR3 sequence is 16 residues long. Per the germline V gene, CDR1 is SGHTS and CDR2 is YDEGEE. The origin of this receptor is a man aged 50 to 60 with active or convalescent COVID-19. V usage is TRBV5-8 and J usage is TRBJ2-2; D is possibly TRBD1 (6 bases). Sequenced input: peripheral blood. DNA of the CDR3: TGTGCCAGCAGCAAAACCGGGACACCACACACCGGGGAGCTGTTTTTT. Encoded protein: CASSKTGTPHTGELFF. Full variable domain (rest looked up from reference TRBV5-8 and TRBJ2-2): EAGVTQSPTHLIKTRGQQATLRCSPISGHTSVYWYQQALGLGLQFLLWYDEGEERNRGNFPPRFSGRQFPNYSSELNVNALELEDSALYLCASSKTGTPHTGELFFGEGSRLTVL.